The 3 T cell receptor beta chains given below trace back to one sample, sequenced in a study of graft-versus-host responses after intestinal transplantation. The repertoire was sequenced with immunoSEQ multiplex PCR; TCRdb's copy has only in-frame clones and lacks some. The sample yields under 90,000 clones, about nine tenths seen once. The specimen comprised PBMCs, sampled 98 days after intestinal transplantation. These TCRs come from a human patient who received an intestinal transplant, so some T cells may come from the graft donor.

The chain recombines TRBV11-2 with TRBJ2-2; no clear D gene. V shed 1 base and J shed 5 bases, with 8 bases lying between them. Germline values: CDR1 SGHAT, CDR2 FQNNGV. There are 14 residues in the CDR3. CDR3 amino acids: CASSLGMATGELFF. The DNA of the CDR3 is TGTGCCAGCAGCTTAGGAATGGCAACCGGGGAGCTGTTTTTT.

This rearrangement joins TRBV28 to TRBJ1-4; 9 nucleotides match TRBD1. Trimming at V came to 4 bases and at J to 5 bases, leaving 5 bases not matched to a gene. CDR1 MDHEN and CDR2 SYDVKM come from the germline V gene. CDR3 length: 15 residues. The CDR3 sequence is CASSWDRAENEKLFF. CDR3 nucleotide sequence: TGTGCCAGCAGTTGGGACAGGGCGGAGAATGAAAAACTGTTTTTT.

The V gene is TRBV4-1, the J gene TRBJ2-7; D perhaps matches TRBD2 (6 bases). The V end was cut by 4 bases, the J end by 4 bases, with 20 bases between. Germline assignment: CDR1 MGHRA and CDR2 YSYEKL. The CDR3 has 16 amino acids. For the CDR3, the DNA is TGCGCCAGCAGCCTGGGGGACTCAGCGGGTCTGTACGAGCAGTACTTC. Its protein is CASSLGDSAGLYEQYF.